Below, one T cell receptor (beta chain) is given with its context. Its specificity is not known. Time point reported: recipient sample about 28 days before transplant, after cytoreduction. These data belong to a study of T cell clonotyping in hematopoietic cell transplantation. Study in general: Pretransplant recipient samples were taken after cytoreduction.

The CDR3 is 13 residues long. Germline V gene lookup returns CDR1 LGHNA and CDR2 YSLEER. V lost 1 base to trimming and J lost 12 bases, with 15 bases between them. Broader study findings: Without cell sorting, CD4 versus CD8 contributions remain unresolved. Recipient TCR diversity dropped after transplant; expanded clonotypes rose from day 30 to 180. Few recipient clonotypes overlapped donors; over 95% were de novo at given depth.

Repertoires were generated with immunoSEQ multiplex PCR, while TCRdb's copy carries only in-frame clones and drops some. The sample has 30,000 to 40,000 clones, 85% to 95% seen once. The receptor comes from a man aged 35 to 55 with chronic myeloid leukemia. Some clones in this sample may be carry-over from other donors' samples. The chain uses TRBV4-3 and TRBJ1-1; D remains unclear. Sequences were derived from peripheral blood mononuclear cells, sampled before stem cell transplant. This CDR3 is CASSQGGDPETFF. The DNA of the CDR3 is TGCGCCAGCAGCCAAGGCGGGGATCCGGAGACTTTCTTT.